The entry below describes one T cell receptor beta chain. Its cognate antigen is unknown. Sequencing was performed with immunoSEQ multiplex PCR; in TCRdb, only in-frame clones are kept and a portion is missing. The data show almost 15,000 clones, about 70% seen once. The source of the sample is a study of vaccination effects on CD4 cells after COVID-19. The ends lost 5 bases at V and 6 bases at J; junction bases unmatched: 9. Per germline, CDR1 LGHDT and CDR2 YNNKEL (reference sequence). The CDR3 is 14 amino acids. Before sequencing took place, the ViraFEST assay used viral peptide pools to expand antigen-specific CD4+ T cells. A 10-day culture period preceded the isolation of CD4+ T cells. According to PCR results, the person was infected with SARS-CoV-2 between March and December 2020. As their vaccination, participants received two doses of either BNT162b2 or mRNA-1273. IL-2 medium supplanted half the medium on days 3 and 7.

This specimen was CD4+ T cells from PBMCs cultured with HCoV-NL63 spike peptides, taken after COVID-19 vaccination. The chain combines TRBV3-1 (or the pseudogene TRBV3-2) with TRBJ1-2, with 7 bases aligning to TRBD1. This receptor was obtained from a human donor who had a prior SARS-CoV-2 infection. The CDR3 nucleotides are TGTGCCAGCAGCGAGGAGGACAGGAGCCATGGCTACACCTTC. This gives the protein CASSEEDRSHGYTF.